This is a list of T cell receptor beta chains from one sample in a study of beta chain features in type 1 diabetes. The assay was immunoSEQ multiplex PCR, and TCRdb's table has in-frame clones only and misses some. The table has fewer than 650,000 clones, about a sixth seen once. The source material was naive CD4+ T cells from blood. These receptors originate from a man between 18 and 29 years old in good health. The CDR3 runs from the conserved cysteine through the conserved F or W. Fields, in order: CDR3 protein, CDR3 DNA, J gene, clone size, D gene, V gene. D genes are given only for firm matches. The size field is filled for only some rows; it gives once, few, many or a size class.

cdr3_aa: CASSLLGSYGYTF
cdr3_nt: TGTGCCAGCAGTCTGCTTGGGTCCTATGGCTACACCTTC
j_call: TRBJ1-2
clone_size: .
d_call: .
v_call: TRBV28

cdr3_aa: CASSGYRGRGGYTF
cdr3_nt: TGTGCCAGCAGCGGTTACAGGGGGCGCGGCGGCTACACCTTC
j_call: TRBJ1-2
clone_size: few
d_call: TRBD1
v_call: TRBV9

cdr3_aa: CASSRLTGPGNTIYF
cdr3_nt: TGTGCCAGCTCACGTCTGACAGGTCCTGGAAACACCATATATTTT
j_call: TRBJ1-3
clone_size: .
d_call: .
v_call: TRBV18

cdr3_aa: CASSGGQGNQPQHF
cdr3_nt: TGTGCCAGCTCAGGCGGACAGGGCAATCAGCCCCAGCATTTT
j_call: TRBJ1-5
clone_size: .
d_call: TRBD1
v_call: TRBV18

cdr3_aa: CASSHRRGQLSTDTQYF
cdr3_nt: TGTGCCAGCAGCCATCGCCGGGGACAGCTTTCCACAGATACGCAGTATTTT
j_call: TRBJ2-3
clone_size: few
d_call: TRBD1
v_call: TRBV4-2

cdr3_aa: CASSGEGRVRPYF
cdr3_nt: TGTGCCAGCAGTGGAGAGGGGCGGGTCCGTCCGTATTTT
j_call: TRBJ2-3
clone_size: .
d_call: .
v_call: TRBV2

cdr3_aa: CASSEGPANQPQHF
cdr3_nt: TGTGCCAGCAGTGAAGGGCCAGCCAATCAGCCCCAGCATTTT
j_call: TRBJ1-5
clone_size: .
d_call: .
v_call: TRBV6-1

cdr3_aa: CASSFGGGGYNEQFF
cdr3_nt: TGTGCCAGCAGTTTTGGAGGGGGAGGCTACAATGAGCAGTTCTTC
j_call: TRBJ2-1
clone_size: .
d_call: .
v_call: TRBV27

cdr3_aa: CASSWARGSTDTQYF
cdr3_nt: TGTGCCAGCAGTTGGGCCCGGGGGAGCACAGATACGCAGTATTTT
j_call: TRBJ2-3
clone_size: .
d_call: .
v_call: TRBV28

cdr3_aa: CASSQGVSQETQYF
cdr3_nt: TGTGCCAGCAGCCAAGGTGTCAGTCAAGAGACCCAGTACTTC
j_call: TRBJ2-5
clone_size: .
d_call: .
v_call: TRBV4-2

cdr3_aa: CASSPPTGKGNEQFF
cdr3_nt: TGTGCCAGCTCACCGCCGACAGGGAAGGGCAATGAGCAGTTCTTC
j_call: TRBJ2-1
clone_size: .
d_call: TRBD1
v_call: TRBV18

cdr3_aa: CASSEGGVQRTQYF
cdr3_nt: TGTGCCAGCAGCGAGGGTGGGGTACAGAGGACGCAGTATTTT
j_call: TRBJ2-3
clone_size: few
d_call: .
v_call: TRBV7-2

cdr3_aa: CAWSVNGGYQPQHF
cdr3_nt: TGTGCCTGGAGTGTAAATGGGGGGTATCAGCCCCAGCATTTT
j_call: TRBJ1-5
clone_size: few
d_call: .
v_call: TRBV30

cdr3_aa: CASSAGAPDTQYF
cdr3_nt: TGTGCCAGTAGTGCCGGGGCCCCAGATACGCAGTATTTT
j_call: TRBJ2-3
clone_size: few
d_call: .
v_call: TRBV19

cdr3_aa: CASSLAKVGANVLTF
cdr3_nt: TGTGCCAGCAGCTTAGCGAAGGTTGGGGCCAACGTCCTGACTTTC
j_call: TRBJ2-6
clone_size: few
d_call: .
v_call: TRBV7-9

cdr3_aa: CASKTGPNTGELFF
cdr3_nt: TGTGCCAGTAAGACAGGGCCCAACACCGGGGAGCTGTTTTTT
j_call: TRBJ2-2
clone_size: few
d_call: TRBD1
v_call: TRBV19

cdr3_aa: CASSLLAGVNEQFF
cdr3_nt: TGTGCCAGCAGCTTACTAGCGGGGGTCAATGAGCAGTTCTTC
j_call: TRBJ2-1
clone_size: few
d_call: TRBD2
v_call: TRBV7-9

cdr3_aa: CASSTQGVGDSPLHF
cdr3_nt: TGTGCCAGTAGTACACAGGGAGTGGGCGATTCACCCCTCCACTTT
j_call: TRBJ1-6
clone_size: few
d_call: .
v_call: TRBV19

cdr3_aa: CASTNGQGESPLHF
cdr3_nt: TGCGCCAGCACGAATGGACAGGGGGAATCACCCCTCCACTTT
j_call: TRBJ1-6
clone_size: few
d_call: TRBD1
v_call: TRBV5-1

cdr3_aa: CASSHPLGQGNTEAFF
cdr3_nt: TGTGCCAGCTCACACCCTCTGGGACAGGGAAACACTGAAGCTTTCTTT
j_call: TRBJ1-1
clone_size: .
d_call: TRBD1
v_call: TRBV18

cdr3_aa: CASSLATGISGNTIYF
cdr3_nt: TGTGCCAGCAGCCTAGCTACAGGGATCTCTGGAAACACCATATATTTT
j_call: TRBJ1-3
clone_size: .
d_call: .
v_call: TRBV7-2

cdr3_aa: CASSMTGQETQYF
cdr3_nt: TGTGCCAGCAGCATGACAGGGCAAGAGACCCAGTACTTC
j_call: TRBJ2-5
clone_size: .
d_call: TRBD1
v_call: TRBV5-4

cdr3_aa: CASSLTGKTNQPQHF
cdr3_nt: TGTGCCAGCAGTTTAACCGGGAAGACCAATCAGCCCCAGCATTTT
j_call: TRBJ1-5
clone_size: .
d_call: .
v_call: TRBV28

cdr3_aa: CASSKTGQLYSGANVLTF
cdr3_nt: TGTGCCAGCAGCAAAACGGGACAGCTATACTCTGGGGCCAACGTCCTGACTTTC
j_call: TRBJ2-6
clone_size: few
d_call: TRBD1
v_call: TRBV7-3

cdr3_aa: CAAGTSRHEQFF
cdr3_nt: TGTGCCGCAGGGACTAGTCGGCATGAGCAGTTCTTC
j_call: TRBJ2-1
clone_size: .
d_call: TRBD2
v_call: TRBV6-5

cdr3_aa: CASSVGRGTAYNEQFF
cdr3_nt: TGTGCCAGCAGCGTAGGAAGAGGGACGGCATACAATGAGCAGTTCTTC
j_call: TRBJ2-1
clone_size: .
d_call: .
v_call: TRBV9

cdr3_aa: CASSYRTGGANYGYTF
cdr3_nt: TGTGCCAGCAGCTACCGGACAGGGGGAGCTAACTATGGCTACACCTTC
j_call: TRBJ1-2
clone_size: few
d_call: TRBD1
v_call: TRBV5-4

cdr3_aa: CASSFDRVTEAFF
cdr3_nt: TGTGCCAGCAGCTTTGACAGGGTCACTGAAGCTTTCTTT
j_call: TRBJ1-1
clone_size: .
d_call: TRBD1
v_call: TRBV7-2

cdr3_aa: CASGANLGKETQYF
cdr3_nt: TGTGCTAGCGGAGCGAACCTAGGAAAAGAGACCCAGTACTTC
j_call: TRBJ2-5
clone_size: few
d_call: .
v_call: TRBV7-7

cdr3_aa: CASSFLGANTGELFF
cdr3_nt: TGTGCCAGCAGCTTTTTGGGCGCGAACACCGGGGAGCTGTTTTTT
j_call: TRBJ2-2
clone_size: few
d_call: .
v_call: TRBV5-6

cdr3_aa: CAWSPHGRGGPSSYNSPLHF
cdr3_nt: TGTGCCTGGAGTCCCCACGGGCGGGGAGGGCCTAGCTCCTATAATTCACCCCTCCACTTT
j_call: TRBJ1-6
clone_size: .
d_call: .
v_call: TRBV30

cdr3_aa: CSGRDTQYF
cdr3_nt: TGCAGTGGGCGGGATACGCAGTATTTT
j_call: TRBJ2-3
clone_size: few
d_call: .
v_call: TRBV20-1

cdr3_aa: CASSQDRQGRETQYF
cdr3_nt: TGTGCCAGCAGCCAAGATCGACAGGGGCGAGAGACCCAGTACTTC
j_call: TRBJ2-5
clone_size: .
d_call: TRBD1
v_call: TRBV4-2

cdr3_aa: CAISEQTYEQYF
cdr3_nt: TGTGCCATCAGTGAGCAAACCTACGAGCAGTACTTC
j_call: TRBJ2-7
clone_size: few
d_call: .
v_call: TRBV10-3

cdr3_aa: CASRLAGSYNEQFF
cdr3_nt: TGTGCCTCCCGACTAGCGGGTTCCTACAATGAGCAGTTCTTC
j_call: TRBJ2-1
clone_size: .
d_call: TRBD2
v_call: TRBV30

cdr3_aa: CASSLEGTGGSYEQYF
cdr3_nt: TGTGCCAGCAGCTTAGAAGGGACAGGAGGATCCTACGAGCAGTACTTC
j_call: TRBJ2-7
clone_size: few
d_call: TRBD1
v_call: TRBV7-2

cdr3_aa: CASSVQGQNTEAFF
cdr3_nt: TGTGCCAGCAGCGTCCAAGGACAAAACACTGAAGCTTTCTTT
j_call: TRBJ1-1
clone_size: few
d_call: .
v_call: TRBV9

cdr3_aa: CASSLEGGYYEQYF
cdr3_nt: TGTGCCAGCAGTTTAGAGGGGGGCTACTACGAGCAGTACTTC
j_call: TRBJ2-7
clone_size: .
d_call: .
v_call: TRBV28

cdr3_aa: CASLRLAGVNEQFF
cdr3_nt: TGTGCCAGCTTAAGACTAGCGGGAGTCAATGAGCAGTTCTTC
j_call: TRBJ2-1
clone_size: .
d_call: TRBD2
v_call: TRBV7-9

cdr3_aa: CATGGQYYGYTF
cdr3_nt: TGTGCCACTGGAGGACAGTACTATGGCTACACCTTC
j_call: TRBJ1-2
clone_size: few
d_call: .
v_call: TRBV6-6

cdr3_aa: CASSRGSEGSGANVLTF
cdr3_nt: TGCGCCAGCAGCCGGGGGAGTGAAGGCTCTGGGGCCAACGTCCTGACTTTC
j_call: TRBJ2-6
clone_size: .
d_call: .
v_call: TRBV4-1

cdr3_aa: CSAGTGPNEKLFF
cdr3_nt: TGCAGCGCAGGGACAGGCCCTAATGAAAAACTGTTTTTT
j_call: TRBJ1-4
clone_size: .
d_call: TRBD1
v_call: TRBV29-1

cdr3_aa: CSVQPLAQGTDTQYF
cdr3_nt: TGCAGCGTTCAACCCCTAGCACAAGGCACAGATACGCAGTATTTT
j_call: TRBJ2-3
clone_size: few
d_call: .
v_call: TRBV29-1

cdr3_aa: CASSYAPQSTDTQYF
cdr3_nt: TGTGCCAGCAGCTACGCCCCGCAGAGCACAGATACGCAGTATTTT
j_call: TRBJ2-3
clone_size: few
d_call: .
v_call: TRBV6-5

cdr3_aa: CASSENPNQFF
cdr3_nt: TGTGCCAGCAGTGAAAATCCAAATCAGTTCTTC
j_call: TRBJ2-1
clone_size: .
d_call: .
v_call: TRBV2

cdr3_aa: CASSSHSRGEDQFF
cdr3_nt: TGTGCCAGCAGTTCCCATAGTCGTGGGGAGGATCAGTTCTTC
j_call: TRBJ2-1
clone_size: few
d_call: .
v_call: TRBV6-6

cdr3_aa: CASSMRRESKNIQYF
cdr3_nt: TGTGCCAGTAGTATGCGACGGGAGAGCAAAAACATTCAGTACTTC
j_call: TRBJ2-4
clone_size: .
d_call: .
v_call: TRBV19

cdr3_aa: CASSSAGLTYEQYF
cdr3_nt: TGTGCCAGCAGCTCGGCGGGCCTAACCTACGAGCAGTACTTC
j_call: TRBJ2-7
clone_size: few
d_call: .
v_call: TRBV7-2

cdr3_aa: CAISGTSGRGEQYF
cdr3_nt: TGTGCCATCAGTGGGACTAGCGGGAGAGGCGAGCAGTACTTC
j_call: TRBJ2-7
clone_size: .
d_call: TRBD2
v_call: TRBV10-3

cdr3_aa: CASSSRTVGEKLFF
cdr3_nt: TGCGCCAGCAGCTCCCGGACAGTAGGGGAAAAACTGTTTTTT
j_call: TRBJ1-4
clone_size: few
d_call: .
v_call: TRBV4-3